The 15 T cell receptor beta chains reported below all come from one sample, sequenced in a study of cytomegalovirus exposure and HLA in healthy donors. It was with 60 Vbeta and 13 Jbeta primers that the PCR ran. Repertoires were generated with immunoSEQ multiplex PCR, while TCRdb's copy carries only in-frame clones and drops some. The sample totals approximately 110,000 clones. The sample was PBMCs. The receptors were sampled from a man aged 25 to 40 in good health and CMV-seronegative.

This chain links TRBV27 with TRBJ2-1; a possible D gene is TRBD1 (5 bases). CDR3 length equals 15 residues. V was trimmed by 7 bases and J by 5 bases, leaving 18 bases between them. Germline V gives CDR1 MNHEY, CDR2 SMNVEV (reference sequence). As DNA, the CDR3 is TGTGCCAGCACCACTTTGGGGCTAGGGGACAATGAGCAGTTCTTC. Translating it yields CASTTLGLGDNEQFF.

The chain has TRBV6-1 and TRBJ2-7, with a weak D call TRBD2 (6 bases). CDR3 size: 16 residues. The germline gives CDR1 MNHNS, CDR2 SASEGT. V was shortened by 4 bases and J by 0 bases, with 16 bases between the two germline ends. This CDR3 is CASSVLIADDSYEQYF. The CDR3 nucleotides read TGTGCCAGCAGTGTGCTTATAGCGGACGACTCCTACGAGCAGTACTTC.

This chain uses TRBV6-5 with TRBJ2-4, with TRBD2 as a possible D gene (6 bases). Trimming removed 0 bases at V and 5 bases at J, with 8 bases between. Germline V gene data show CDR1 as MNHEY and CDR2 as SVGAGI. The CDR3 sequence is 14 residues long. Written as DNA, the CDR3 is TGTGCCAGCAGTTACTCGGAGGGTGAAAACATTCAGTACTTC. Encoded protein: CASSYSEGENIQYF.

The CDR3 spells CASSLLRGQGAGPLYGYTF. The DNA for the CDR3 is TGTGCCAGCAGCTTGTTAAGAGGACAGGGGGCAGGTCCCCTTTATGGCTACACCTTC. The J gene is TRBJ1-2, the V gene TRBV5-4, with TRBD1 identical over 11 bases. This CDR3 region has 19 residues. In germline, CDR1 is SGHNT, CDR2 YYREEE (reference sequence). The junction had 16 bases not matched to a gene; V was cut back by 1 base and J by 5 bases. The full variable domain, in which reference TRBV5-4 and TRBJ1-2 provide the parts outside the CDR3, is ETGVTQSPTHLIKTRGQQVTLRCSSQSGHNTVSWYQQALGQGPQFIFQYYREEENGRGNFPPRFSGLQFPNYSSELNVNALELDDSALYLCASSLLRGQGAGPLYGYTFGSGTRLTVV.

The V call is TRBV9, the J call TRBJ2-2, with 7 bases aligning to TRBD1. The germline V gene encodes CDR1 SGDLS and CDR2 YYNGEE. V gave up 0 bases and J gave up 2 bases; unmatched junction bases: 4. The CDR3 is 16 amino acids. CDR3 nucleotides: TGTGCCAGCAGCGTAGGACACAGGGGTAACACCGGGGAGCTGTTTTTT. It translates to CASSVGHRGNTGELFF.

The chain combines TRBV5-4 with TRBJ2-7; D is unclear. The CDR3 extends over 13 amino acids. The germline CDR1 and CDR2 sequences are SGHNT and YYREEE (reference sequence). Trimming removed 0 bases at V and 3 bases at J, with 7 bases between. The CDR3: CASSLATDYEQYF. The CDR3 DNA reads TGTGCCAGCAGCTTGGCTACCGACTACGAGCAGTACTTC.

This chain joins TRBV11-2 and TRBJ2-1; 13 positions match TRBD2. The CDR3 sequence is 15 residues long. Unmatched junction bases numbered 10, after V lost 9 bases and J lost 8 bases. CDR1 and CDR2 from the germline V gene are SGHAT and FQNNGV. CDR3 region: CASIELAGGPYEQFF. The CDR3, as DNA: TGTGCCAGTATCGAACTAGCGGGAGGGCCCTATGAGCAGTTCTTC.

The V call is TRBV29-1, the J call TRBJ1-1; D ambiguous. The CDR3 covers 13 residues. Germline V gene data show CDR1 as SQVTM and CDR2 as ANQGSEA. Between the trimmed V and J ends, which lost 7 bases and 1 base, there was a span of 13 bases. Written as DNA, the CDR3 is TGCAGCGCTAGTGTCGGCGGGAACACTGAAGCTTTCTTT. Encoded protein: CSASVGGNTEAFF. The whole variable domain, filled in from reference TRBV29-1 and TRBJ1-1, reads SAVISQKPSRDICQRGTSLTIQCQVDSQVTMMFWYRQQPGQSLTLIATANQGSEATYESGFVIDKFPISRPNLTFSTLTVSNMSPEDSSIYLCSASVGGNTEAFFGQGTRLTVV.

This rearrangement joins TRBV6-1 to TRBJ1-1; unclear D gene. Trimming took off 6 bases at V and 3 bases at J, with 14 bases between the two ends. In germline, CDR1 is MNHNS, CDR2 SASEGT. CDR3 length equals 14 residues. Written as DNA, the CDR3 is TGTGCCAGCAGGTCACGACGGGGTGACACTGAAGCTTTCTTT. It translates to CASRSRRGDTEAFF.

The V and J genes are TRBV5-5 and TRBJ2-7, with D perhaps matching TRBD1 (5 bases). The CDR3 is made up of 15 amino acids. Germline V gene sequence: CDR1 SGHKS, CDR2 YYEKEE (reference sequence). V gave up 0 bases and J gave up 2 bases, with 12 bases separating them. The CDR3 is CASSLAVGHTYEQYF. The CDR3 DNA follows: TGTGCCAGCAGCTTGGCAGTCGGACACACCTACGAGCAGTACTTC.

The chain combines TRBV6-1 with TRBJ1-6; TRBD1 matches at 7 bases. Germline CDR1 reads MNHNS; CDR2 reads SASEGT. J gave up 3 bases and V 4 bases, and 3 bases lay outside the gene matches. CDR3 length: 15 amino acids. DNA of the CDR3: TGTGCCAGCAGTGGCCGGGACAGCTATAATTCACCCCTCCACTTT. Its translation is CASSGRDSYNSPLHF.

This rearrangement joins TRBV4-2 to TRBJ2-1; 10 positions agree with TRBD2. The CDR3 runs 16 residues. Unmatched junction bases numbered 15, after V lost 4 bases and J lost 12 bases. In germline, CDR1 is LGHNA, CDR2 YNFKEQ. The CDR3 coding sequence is TGTGCCAGCAGCCGGACCGGGACTAGCGACGCCCGGGGGCAGTTCTTC. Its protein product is CASSRTGTSDARGQFF.

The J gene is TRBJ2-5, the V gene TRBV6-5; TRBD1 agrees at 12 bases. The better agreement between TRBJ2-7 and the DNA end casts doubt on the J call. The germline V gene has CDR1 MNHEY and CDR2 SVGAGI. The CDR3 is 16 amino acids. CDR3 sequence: CASSYKEGTGGHEQYF. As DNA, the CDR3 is TGTGCCAGCAGTTACAAAGAAGGGACAGGGGGCCACGAGCAGTACTTC.

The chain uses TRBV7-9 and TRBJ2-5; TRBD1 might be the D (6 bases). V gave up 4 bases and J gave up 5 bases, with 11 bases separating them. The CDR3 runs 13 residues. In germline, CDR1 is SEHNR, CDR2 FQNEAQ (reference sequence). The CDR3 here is CASSSLTGETQYF. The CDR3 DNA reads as TGTGCCAGCAGCTCCTTAACAGGGGAGACCCAGTACTTC. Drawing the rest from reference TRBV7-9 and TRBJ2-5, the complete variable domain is DTGVSQNPRHKITKRGQNVTFRCDPISEHNRLYWYRQTLGQGPEFLTYFQNEAQLEKSRLLSDRFSAERPKGSFSTLEIQRTEQGDSAMYLCASSSLTGETQYFGPGTRLLVL.

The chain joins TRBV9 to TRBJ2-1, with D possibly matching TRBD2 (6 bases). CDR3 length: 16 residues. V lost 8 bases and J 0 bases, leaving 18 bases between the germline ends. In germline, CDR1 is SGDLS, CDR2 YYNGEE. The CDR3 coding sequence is TGTGCCAGTGGGAGGACTGGGACCCTCTCCTACAATGAGCAGTTCTTC. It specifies CASGRTGTLSYNEQFF. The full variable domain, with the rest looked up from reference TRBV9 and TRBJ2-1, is DSGVTQTPKHLITATGQRVTLRCSPRSGDLSVYWYQQSLDQGLQFLIQYYNGEERAKGNILERFSAQQFPDLHSELNLSSLELGDSALYFCASGRTGTLSYNEQFFGPGTRLTVL.